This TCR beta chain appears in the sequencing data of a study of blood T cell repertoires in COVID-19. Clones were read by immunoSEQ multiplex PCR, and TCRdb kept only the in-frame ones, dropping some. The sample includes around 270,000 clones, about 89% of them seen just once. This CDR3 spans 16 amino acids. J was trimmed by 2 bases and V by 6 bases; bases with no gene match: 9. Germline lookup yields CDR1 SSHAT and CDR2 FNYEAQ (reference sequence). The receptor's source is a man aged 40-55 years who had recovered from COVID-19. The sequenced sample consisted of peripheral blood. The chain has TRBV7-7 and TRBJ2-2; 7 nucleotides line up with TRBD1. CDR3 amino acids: CASSHKTGLNTGELFF. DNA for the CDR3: TGTGCCAGCAGTCATAAGACAGGGCTCAACACCGGGGAGCTGTTTTTT.